The entry below gives a single TCR beta chain sequence along with its context. Its specificity is unknown. The sample is drawn from a study of shared clonotypes between healthy human individuals. Points from the study as a whole: Memory subsets generally showed smaller estimated richness than naive subsets did.

Every immunoSEQ plate was one replicate of a subset's evenly spread DNA. The assay was immunoSEQ multiplex PCR, and TCRdb's table has in-frame clones only and misses some. This table has some 350,000 clones, under 80% appearing once. The source of this sequence is a man in his thirties or forties in good health. What was sequenced was memory CD4+ T cells sorted from blood. As for subset: CD45RA-negative fraction.

The CDR3 region has the DNA TGTGCCATCGCCCGCGGGACCTCCTACGAGCAGTACTTC. It is translated as CAIARGTSYEQYF. The rearrangement joins TRBV15 to TRBJ2-7, with TRBD2 as a possible D gene (6 bases). There are 13 residues in the CDR3. Looked up from germline, CDR1 is LNHNV and CDR2 is YYDKDF (reference sequence). V lost 10 bases and J lost 0, with 13 bases in between. Full variable domain (missing parts from reference TRBV15 and TRBJ2-7): DAMVIQNPRYQVTQFGKPVTLSCSQTLNHNVMYWYQQKSSQAPKLLFHYYDKDFNNEADTPDNFQSRRPNTSFCFLDIRSPGLGDTAMYLCAIARGTSYEQYFGPGTRLTVT.